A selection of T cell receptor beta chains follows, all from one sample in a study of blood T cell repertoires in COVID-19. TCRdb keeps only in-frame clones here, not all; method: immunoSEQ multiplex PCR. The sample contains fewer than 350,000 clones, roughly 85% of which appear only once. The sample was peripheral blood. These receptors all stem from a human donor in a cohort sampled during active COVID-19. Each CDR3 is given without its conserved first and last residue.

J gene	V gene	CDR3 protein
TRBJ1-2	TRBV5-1	ASSLDYRGGYT
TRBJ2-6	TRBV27	ASSSFLGQGIFDGANVLT
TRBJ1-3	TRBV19	ASSRIGQPSGNTIY
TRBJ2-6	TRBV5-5	ASGQAGIGGANVLT
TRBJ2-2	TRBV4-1	ASSQDGQPNTGELF
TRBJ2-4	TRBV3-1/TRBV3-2	ASSHREAKNIQY
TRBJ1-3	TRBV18	ASSPNPPGSGNTIY
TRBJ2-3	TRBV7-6	ASSLTDRGIDTQY
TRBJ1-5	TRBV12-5	ASGLAVSQPQH
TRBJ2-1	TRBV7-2	ASSLGGEQF
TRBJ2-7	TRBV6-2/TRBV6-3	ASGPHYEQY
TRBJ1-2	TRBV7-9	ASSSQGYGYGYT
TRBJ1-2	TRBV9	ASSPSPTDYGYT
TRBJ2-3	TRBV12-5	ASGRSSGRTDTQY
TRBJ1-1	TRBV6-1	ASSELGRAVTEAF
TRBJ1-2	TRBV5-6	ASSSDRDVINYGYT
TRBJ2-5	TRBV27	ASSPGTSGETQY
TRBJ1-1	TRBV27	ASSLSIGGVVEVF
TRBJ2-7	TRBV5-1	ASSLEGAYEQY
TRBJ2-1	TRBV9	ASSVAFNEQF
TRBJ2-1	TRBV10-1	ASSPGGYNEQF
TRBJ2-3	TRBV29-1	SVVAGLDPDTQY
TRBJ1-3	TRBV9	ASSVGTGTTVTIY
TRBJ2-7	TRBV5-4	ASTQTGTYEQY
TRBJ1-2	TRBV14	ASSTLPGQGANYGYT
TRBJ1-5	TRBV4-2	ASSQGHQPQH
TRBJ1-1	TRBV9	ASSVGSNTEAF
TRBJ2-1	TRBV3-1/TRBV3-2	ASSYTGEQF
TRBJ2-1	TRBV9	ASSGSPGQGTYNEQF
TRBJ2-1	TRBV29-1	SVDRVLSYNEQF
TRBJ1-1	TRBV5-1	ASSWAGQGPLNEAF
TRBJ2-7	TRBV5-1	ASSFLYEQY
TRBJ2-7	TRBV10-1	ASSGTGGWSYEQY
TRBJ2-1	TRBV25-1	ASSVSGGAYNEQF
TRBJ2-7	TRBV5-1	ASSLSGQVYEQY
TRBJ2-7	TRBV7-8	ASSLIPGQGAYEQY
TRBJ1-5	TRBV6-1	ASSDQGNQPQH
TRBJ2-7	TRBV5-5	ASSPQPKYEQY
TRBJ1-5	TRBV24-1	ATSDLGSCNQPQH
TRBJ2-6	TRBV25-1	ASSETGVRANVLT
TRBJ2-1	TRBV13	ASSKGAGYNEQF
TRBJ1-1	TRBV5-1	ASSFRDRGPNTEAF
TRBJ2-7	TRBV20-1	SVSGGAERY
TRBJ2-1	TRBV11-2	ASSLEAGSYNEQF
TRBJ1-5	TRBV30	AWKGQGRNQPQH
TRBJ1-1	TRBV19	ASSIDGYKAF
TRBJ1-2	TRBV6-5	ASSSGTGVYT
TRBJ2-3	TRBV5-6	ASSVRGASTDTQY
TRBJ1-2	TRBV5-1	ASSLALEGVYGYT
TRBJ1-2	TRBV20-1	SVKQINGYT
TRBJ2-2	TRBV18	ASSPLGTGLYTGELF
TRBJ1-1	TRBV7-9	ASSLPGTGPPEAF
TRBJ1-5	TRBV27	ASTPGNNQPQH